This paragraph reports one T cell receptor (beta chain). The record originates from a study of blood T cell repertoires in COVID-19. Study background: PBMCs, B-cell-depleted T cells, or T cells were the source of the cDNA or gDNA that made up the material.

Germline V lookup: CDR1 MNHNS, CDR2 SASEGT. The CDR3 totals 16 residues. V shed 3 bases and J 5 bases; nucleotides not matched to a gene: 12. Participant age was about 18 to 89 years, and participants resided in about 25 US areas. Each participant's cohort was designated according to participant-reported clinical history. Original analysis: Amplifying reference gene primers gave estimates of nucleated cell counts. The assay was immunoSEQ multiplex PCR, and TCRdb's table has in-frame clones only and misses some. V and J calls and clone size are given by that table; D and trimming were obtained from the DNA. The sample lists 200,000 to 250,000 clones, 85% to 90% occurring once.

Sequences were obtained from PBMCs or T cells enriched from blood (not recorded which). This rearrangement joins TRBV6-1 to TRBJ1-1, with TRBD1 identical over 7 bases. The source is a woman between 50 and 59 years old with acute COVID-19. The CDR3 coding sequence is TGTGCCAGCAGTGATAAGGGGGCAGATTTACTGACTGAAGCTTTCTTT. Translated: CASSDKGADLLTEAFF.